The T cell receptor (beta chain) under discussion was sequenced for a study of T cell responses to AZD1222 COVID-19 vaccine. The CDR3 totals 13 residues. Between the trimmed V and J ends, which lost 6 bases and 0 bases, there was a span of 7 bases. Repertoires were generated with immunoSEQ multiplex PCR, while TCRdb's copy carries only in-frame clones and drops some. The table shows 100,000 or so clones, with around 83% occurring only once. Points on this clone: Its antigen remains unidentified.

Study results and caveats: CD4 TCRs linked to vaccination spanned spike, dominating at 160-218 and 743-854. Clonal diversity was possibly underestimated, and white British individuals and females predominated among donors. After the peak T cell response, and only then, were repertoires sampled.

This sequence joins TRBV12-3 or TRBV12-4 and TRBJ2-3, with D unclear. The receptor's source is an adult in good health. Specimen: peripheral blood, collected on day 0 of AZD1222 vaccination. The CDR3 DNA sequence: TGTGCCAGCAGCCTGGGTAGCACAGATACGCAGTATTTT. It specifies CASSLGSTDTQYF.